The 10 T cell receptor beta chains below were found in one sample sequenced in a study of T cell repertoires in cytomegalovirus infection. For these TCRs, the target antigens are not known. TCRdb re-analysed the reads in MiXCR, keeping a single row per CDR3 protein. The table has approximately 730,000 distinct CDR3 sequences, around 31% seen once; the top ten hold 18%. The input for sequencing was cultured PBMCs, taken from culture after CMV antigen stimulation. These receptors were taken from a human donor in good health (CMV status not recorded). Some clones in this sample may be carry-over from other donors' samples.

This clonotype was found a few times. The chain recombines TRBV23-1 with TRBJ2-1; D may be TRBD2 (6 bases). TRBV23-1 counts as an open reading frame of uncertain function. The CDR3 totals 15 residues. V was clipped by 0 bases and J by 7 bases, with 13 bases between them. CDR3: CASSQSGQGRNEQFF. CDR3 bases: TGCGCCAGCAGTCAATCAGGGCAAGGGAGGAATGAGCAGTTCTTC.

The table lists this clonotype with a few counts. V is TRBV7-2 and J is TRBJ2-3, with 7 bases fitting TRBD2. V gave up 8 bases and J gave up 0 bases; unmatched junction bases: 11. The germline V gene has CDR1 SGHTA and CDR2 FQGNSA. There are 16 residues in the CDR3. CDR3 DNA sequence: TGTGCCAGCGGGTTAAAGGGAGGGCCGAGCACAGATACGCAGTATTTT. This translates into CASGLKGGPSTDTQYF.

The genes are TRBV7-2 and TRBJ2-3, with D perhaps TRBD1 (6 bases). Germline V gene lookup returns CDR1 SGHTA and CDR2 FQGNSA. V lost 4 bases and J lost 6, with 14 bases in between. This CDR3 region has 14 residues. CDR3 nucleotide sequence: TGTGCCAGCAGCTGGGCCTCGAGGGGGGATACGCAGTATTTT. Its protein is CASSWASRGDTQYF.

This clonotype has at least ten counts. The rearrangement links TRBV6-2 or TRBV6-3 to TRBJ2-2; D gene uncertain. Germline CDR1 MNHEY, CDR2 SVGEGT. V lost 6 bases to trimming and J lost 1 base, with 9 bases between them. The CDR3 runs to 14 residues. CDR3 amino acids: CASSRTWNTGELFF. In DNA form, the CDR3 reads TGTGCCAGCAGCCGAACTTGGAACACCGGGGAGCTGTTTTTT.

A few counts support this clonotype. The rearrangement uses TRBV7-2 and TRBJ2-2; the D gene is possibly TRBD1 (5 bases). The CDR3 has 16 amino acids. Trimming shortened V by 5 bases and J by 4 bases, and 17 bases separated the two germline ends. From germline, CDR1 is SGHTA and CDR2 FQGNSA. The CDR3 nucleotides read TGTGCCAGCAGCCCCAACAGACCTAGGGGCACCGGGGAGCTGTTTTTT. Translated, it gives CASSPNRPRGTGELFF.

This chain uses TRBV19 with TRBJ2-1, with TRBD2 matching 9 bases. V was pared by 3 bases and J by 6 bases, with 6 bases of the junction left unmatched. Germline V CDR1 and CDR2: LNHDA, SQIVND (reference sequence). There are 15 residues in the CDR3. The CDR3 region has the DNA TGTGCCAGTAGTATTGCCCTAGCGGGGATCAATGAGCAGTTCTTC. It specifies CASSIALAGINEQFF.

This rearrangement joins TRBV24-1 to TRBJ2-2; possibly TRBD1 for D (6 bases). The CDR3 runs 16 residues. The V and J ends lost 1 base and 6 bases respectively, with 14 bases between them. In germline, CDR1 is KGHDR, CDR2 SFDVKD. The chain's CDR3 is CATSDFPPTGSGELFF. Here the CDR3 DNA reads TGTGCCACCAGTGATTTTCCACCCACAGGGTCCGGGGAGCTGTTTTTT.

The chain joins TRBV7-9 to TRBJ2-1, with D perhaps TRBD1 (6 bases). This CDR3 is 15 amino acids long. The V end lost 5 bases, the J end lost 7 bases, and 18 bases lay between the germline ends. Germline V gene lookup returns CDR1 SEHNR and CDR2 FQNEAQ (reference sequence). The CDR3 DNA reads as TGTGCCAGCAGCCCGATGGGTAGGGGGTCTAATGAGCAGTTCTTC. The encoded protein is CASSPMGRGSNEQFF.

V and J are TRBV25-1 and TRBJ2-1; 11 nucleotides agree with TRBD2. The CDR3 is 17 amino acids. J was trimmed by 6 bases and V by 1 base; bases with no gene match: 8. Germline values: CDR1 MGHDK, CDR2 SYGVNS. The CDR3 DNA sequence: TGTGCCAGCAGTGAATCCTTTCTAGCGGGAGGAATCAATGAGCAGTTCTTC. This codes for CASSESFLAGGINEQFF.

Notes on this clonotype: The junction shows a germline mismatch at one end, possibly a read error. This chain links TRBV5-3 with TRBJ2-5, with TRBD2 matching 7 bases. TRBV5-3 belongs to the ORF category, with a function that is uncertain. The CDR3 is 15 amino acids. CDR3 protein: CASSSRDYAQETQYF. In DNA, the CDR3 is TGTGCCAGCAGCTCCCGGGACTACGCTCAAGAGACCCAGTACTTC.